The 11 T cell receptor beta chains below come from one sample, sequenced in a study of T cell changes during pregnancy in multiple sclerosis. Produced via immunoSEQ multiplex PCR; TCRdb's table is partial and in-frame only. The table lists about 99,000 clones, approximately 90% of them singletons, with around 0.92% in the top ten. The specimen was peripheral blood, collected after pregnancy. These receptor sequences come from a female donor with multiple sclerosis, enrolled in a pregnancy study.

This sequence joins TRBV19 and TRBJ2-1; 13 bases agree with TRBD2. The germline V gene encodes CDR1 LNHDA and CDR2 SQIVND (reference sequence). The trim removed 5 bases at V and 8 bases at J, leaving 6 bases unmatched. This CDR3 region has 15 residues. In DNA, the CDR3 is TGTGCCAGTAGTCCCGGGACTAGCGGGATCGATGAGCAGTTCTTC. It is translated as CASSPGTSGIDEQFF.

This sequence joins TRBV19 and TRBJ1-1; tentative D call: TRBD1 (5 bases). The CDR3 runs to 13 residues. Germline assignment: CDR1 LNHDA and CDR2 SQIVND (reference sequence). V was cut by 6 bases and J by 9 bases, with 17 bases left in between. The CDR3 region is CASSLPGSRKAFF. The CDR3 bases are TGTGCCAGTAGCCTGCCAGGGTCACGAAAAGCTTTCTTT.

The chain recombines TRBV10-3 with TRBJ2-3; D may be TRBD2 (5 bases). The CDR3 is 15 amino acids. V lost 6 bases, J lost 0 bases, and 13 bases lay in between. Germline lookup yields CDR1 ENHRY and CDR2 SYGVKD. The CDR3 sequence: CAIRGSASSTDTQYF. The CDR3 region has the DNA TGTGCCATCAGGGGGAGCGCCTCTAGCACAGATACGCAGTATTTT.

The rearrangement joins TRBV29-1 to TRBJ1-1; 7 nucleotides agree with TRBD1. Germline V gene lookup returns CDR1 SQVTM and CDR2 ANQGSEA. The V segment lost 3 bases and the J segment 4 bases; nucleotides outside the gene matches: 2. This CDR3 has 12 residues. The CDR3 sequence is CSVDRGSTEAFF. The CDR3 nucleotides are TGCAGCGTTGACAGGGGGTCCACTGAAGCTTTCTTT.

This clone was seen a few times. The chain carries TRBV7-3 and TRBJ2-3; 9 bases are shared with TRBD2. Trimming at V came to 6 bases and at J to 3 bases, leaving 16 bases not matched to a gene. Germline loops: CDR1 SGHTA, CDR2 FQGTGA. The length of the CDR3 is 18 residues. The CDR3 region is CASSRSGTSFRGTDTQYF. In DNA, the CDR3 is TGTGCCAGCAGTCGTTCCGGGACTAGCTTCAGAGGGACAGATACGCAGTATTTT.

The chain carries TRBV9 and TRBJ2-1, with TRBD1 identical over 11 bases. Germline assignment: CDR1 SGDLS and CDR2 YYNGEE. V dropped 0 bases and J dropped 7; count of bases not matched to a gene: 3. The CDR3 loop spans 15 amino acids. In DNA, the CDR3 is TGTGCCAGCAGCGTAGTAGGGACAGGGGGTAATGAGCAGTTCTTC. It translates to CASSVVGTGGNEQFF.

This clone came up a few times. The chain has TRBV20-1 and TRBJ1-2, with D possibly matching TRBD1 (6 bases). Germline CDR1 is DFQATT and CDR2 is SNEGSKA (reference sequence). CDR3 length: 11 amino acids. V was shortened by 4 bases and J by 4 bases, with 7 bases between the two germline ends. The CDR3 nucleotides read TGCAGTGCTAACAGGGCCTATGGCTACACCTTC. It encodes CSANRAYGYTF.

The chain carries TRBV27 and TRBJ2-5, with no clear D. Trimming took 3 bases from V and 3 from J, leaving 8 bases between them. Per germline, CDR1 MNHEY and CDR2 SMNVEV (reference sequence). The CDR3 is 13 amino acids. CDR3 loop: CASSFLREETQYF. CDR3 DNA: TGTGCCAGCAGTTTTCTTAGAGAAGAGACCCAGTACTTC.

This rearrangement joins TRBV6-4 to TRBJ2-2; the match to TRBD1 covers 11 bases. Germline V gene data show CDR1 as MRHNA and CDR2 as SNTAGT. This CDR3 comprises 17 residues. Unmatched junction bases numbered 0, after V lost 0 bases and J lost 0 bases. CDR3 residues: CASSDSGQGANTGELFF. As DNA, the CDR3 is TGTGCCAGCAGTGACTCGGGACAGGGGGCGAACACCGGGGAGCTGTTTTTT.

The J gene is TRBJ2-3, the V gene TRBV5-1, with TRBD2 identical over 9 bases. V lost 1 base, J lost 0 bases, and 0 bases stayed unmatched. The CDR3 contains 15 residues. Looked up from germline, CDR1 is SGHRS and CDR2 is YFSETQ. DNA of the CDR3: TGCGCCAGCAGCTTGACTAGCGGGAGCACAGATACGCAGTATTTT. The encoded protein is CASSLTSGSTDTQYF.

The V call is TRBV15, the J call TRBJ2-7, with 9 bases lining up with TRBD1. From germline, CDR1 is LNHNV and CDR2 YYDKDF (reference sequence). After removal of 5 bases from V and 7 bases from J, the junction contained 9 bases not matched to a gene. The CDR3 loop spans 14 amino acids. The CDR3 sequence: CATSVGTGYAEQYF. Written as DNA, the CDR3 is TGTGCCACCAGCGTGGGGACAGGGTACGCGGAGCAGTACTTC.